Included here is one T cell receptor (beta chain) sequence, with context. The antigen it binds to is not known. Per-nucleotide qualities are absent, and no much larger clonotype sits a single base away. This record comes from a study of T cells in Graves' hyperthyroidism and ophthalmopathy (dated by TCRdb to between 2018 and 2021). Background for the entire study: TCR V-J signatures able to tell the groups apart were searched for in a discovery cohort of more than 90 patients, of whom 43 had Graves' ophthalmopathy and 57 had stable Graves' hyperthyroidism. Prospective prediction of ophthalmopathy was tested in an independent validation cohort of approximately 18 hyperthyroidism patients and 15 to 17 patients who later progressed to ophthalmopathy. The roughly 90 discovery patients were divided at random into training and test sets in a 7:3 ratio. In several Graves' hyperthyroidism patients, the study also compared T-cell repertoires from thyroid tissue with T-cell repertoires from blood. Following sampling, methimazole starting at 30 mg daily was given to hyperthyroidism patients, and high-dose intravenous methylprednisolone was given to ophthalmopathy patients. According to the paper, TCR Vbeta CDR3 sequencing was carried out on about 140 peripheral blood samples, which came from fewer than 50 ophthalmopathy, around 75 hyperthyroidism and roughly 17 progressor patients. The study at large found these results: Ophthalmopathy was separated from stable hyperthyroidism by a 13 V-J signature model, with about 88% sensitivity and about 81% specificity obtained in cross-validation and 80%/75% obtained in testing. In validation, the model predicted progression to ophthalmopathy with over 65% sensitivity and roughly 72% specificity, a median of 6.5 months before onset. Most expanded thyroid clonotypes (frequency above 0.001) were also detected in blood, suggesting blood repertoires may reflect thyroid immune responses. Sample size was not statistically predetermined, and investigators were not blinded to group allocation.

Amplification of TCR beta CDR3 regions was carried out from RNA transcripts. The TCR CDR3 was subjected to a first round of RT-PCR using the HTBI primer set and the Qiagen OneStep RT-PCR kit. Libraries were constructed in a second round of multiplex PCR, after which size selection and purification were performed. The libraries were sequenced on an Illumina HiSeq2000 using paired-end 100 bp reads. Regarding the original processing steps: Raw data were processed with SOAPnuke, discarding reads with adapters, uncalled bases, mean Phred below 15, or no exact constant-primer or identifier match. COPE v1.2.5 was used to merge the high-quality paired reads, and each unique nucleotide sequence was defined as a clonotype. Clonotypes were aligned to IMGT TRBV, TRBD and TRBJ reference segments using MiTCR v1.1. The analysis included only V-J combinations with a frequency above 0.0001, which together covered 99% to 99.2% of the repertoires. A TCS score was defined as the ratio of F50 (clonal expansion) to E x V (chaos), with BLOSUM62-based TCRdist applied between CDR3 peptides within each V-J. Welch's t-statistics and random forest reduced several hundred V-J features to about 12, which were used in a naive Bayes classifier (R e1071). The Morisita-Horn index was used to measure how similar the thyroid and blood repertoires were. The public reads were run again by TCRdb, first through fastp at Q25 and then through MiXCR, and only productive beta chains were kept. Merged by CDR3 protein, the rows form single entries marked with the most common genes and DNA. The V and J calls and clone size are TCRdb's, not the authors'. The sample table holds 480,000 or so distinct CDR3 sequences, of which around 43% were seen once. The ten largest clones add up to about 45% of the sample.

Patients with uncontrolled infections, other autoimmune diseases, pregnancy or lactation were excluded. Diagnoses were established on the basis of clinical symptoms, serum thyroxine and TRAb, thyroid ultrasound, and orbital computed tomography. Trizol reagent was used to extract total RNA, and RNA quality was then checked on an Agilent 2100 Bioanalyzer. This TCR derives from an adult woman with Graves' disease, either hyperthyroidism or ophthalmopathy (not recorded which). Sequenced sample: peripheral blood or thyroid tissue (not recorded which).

The base sequence is TGCAGCGGGGGCGAGCAGTACTTC. It specifies CSGGEQYF. The rearrangement joined TRBV29-1 to TRBJ2-7; no D segment can be confidently identified. The CDR3, cysteine through phenylalanine, is 8 amino acids long. The retained sequence is limited to the CDR3, 24 bases, with the frame set at the first base. The germline V gene specifies SQVTM as CDR1 and ANQGSEA as CDR2. Relative to germline, V is 7 bases shorter and J is 6 bases shorter, with 4 bases between their ends.